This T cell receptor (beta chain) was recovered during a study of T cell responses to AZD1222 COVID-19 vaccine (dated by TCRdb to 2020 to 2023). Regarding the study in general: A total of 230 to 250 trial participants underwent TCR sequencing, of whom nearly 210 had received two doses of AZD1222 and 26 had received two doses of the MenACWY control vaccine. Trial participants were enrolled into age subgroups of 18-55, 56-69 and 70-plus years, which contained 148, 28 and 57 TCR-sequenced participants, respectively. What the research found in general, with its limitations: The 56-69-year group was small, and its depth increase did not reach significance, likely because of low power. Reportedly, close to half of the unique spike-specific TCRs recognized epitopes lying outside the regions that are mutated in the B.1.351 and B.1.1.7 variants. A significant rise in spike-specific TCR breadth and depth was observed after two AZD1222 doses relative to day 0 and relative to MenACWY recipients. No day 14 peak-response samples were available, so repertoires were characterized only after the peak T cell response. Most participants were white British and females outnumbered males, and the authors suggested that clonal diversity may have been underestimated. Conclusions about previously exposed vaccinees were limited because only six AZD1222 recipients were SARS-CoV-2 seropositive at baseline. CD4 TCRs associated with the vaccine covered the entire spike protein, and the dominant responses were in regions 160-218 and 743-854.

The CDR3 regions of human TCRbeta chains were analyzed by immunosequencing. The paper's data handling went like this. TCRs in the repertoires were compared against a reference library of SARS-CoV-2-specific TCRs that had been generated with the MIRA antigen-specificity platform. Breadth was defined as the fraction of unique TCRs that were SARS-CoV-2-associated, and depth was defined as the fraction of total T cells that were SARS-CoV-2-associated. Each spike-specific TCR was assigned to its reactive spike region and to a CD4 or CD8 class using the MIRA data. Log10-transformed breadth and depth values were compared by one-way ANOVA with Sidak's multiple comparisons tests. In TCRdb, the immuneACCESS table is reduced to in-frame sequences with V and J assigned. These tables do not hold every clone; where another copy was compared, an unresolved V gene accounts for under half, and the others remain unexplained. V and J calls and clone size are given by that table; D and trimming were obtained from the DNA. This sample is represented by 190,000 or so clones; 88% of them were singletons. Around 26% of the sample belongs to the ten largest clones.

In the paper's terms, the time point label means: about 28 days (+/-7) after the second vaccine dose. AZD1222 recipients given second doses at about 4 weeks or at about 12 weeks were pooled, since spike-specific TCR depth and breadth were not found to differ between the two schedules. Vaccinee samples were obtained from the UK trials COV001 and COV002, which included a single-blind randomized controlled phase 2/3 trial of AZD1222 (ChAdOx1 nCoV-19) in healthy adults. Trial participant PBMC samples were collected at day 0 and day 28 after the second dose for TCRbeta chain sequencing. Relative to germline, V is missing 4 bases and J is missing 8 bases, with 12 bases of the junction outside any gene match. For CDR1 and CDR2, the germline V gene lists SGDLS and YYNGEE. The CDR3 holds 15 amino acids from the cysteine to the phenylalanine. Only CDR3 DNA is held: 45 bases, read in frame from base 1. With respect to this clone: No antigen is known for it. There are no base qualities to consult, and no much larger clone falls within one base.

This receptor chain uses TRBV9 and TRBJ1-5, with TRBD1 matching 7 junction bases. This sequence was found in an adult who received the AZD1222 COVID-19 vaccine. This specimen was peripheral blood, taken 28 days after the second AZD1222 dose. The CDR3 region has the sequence CASSPYRDSSKPQHF. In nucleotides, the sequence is TGTGCCAGCAGCCCGTACCGGGACAGCTCGAAGCCCCAGCATTTT.